Sequencing of this TCR beta chain was carried out in a study of blood T cell repertoires in COVID-19 (dated by TCRdb to between 2020 and 2021). The study in broad terms: The collaborator samples originated in the United States, Italy and Spain and spanned the acute and convalescent phases of COVID-19. A freely available public database, intended as a resource for researchers studying the immune response to SARS-CoV-2, is where the repertoires were released. The material from the prospective study consisted of cDNA or gDNA derived from T cells, B-cell-depleted T cells, or PBMCs. Nearly every sample came with metadata listing a de-identified subject ID, COVID-19 status, age in years and sex. HLA class I and class II types, where available, came from metadata supplied by the sample provider rather than from assay-based typing. Subjects who had been exposed to COVID-19, were actively infected with it, or had recovered from it provided the deeply sampled blood TCRbeta repertoires that made up the dataset. Samples came from the ongoing ImmuneRACE study (first 160 participants) plus 1,254 subjects from 6 global collaborators.

On the study overall, not on this receptor specifically: Clinical and demographic metadata were provided uncurated, with the amount varying by source and participant.

From cysteine to phenylalanine, the CDR3 is 12 amino acids long. The read is trimmed to its CDR3 DNA, 36 bases read in frame from base 1. Via the germline V gene (reference sequence), CDR1 is SGHNT and CDR2 YYREEE. The V end gives up 4 bases and the J end 12 bases, leaving 5 bases in the junction not matched to a gene. Enrolling through a virtual design, the prospective study's participants ranged in age from roughly 18 to 95 years and lived across 24 United States geographic areas. In the prospective study, cohorts were assigned on the basis of participant-reported clinical history obtained from a screening survey and a study questionnaire. For ImmuneRACE Cohort 3, a participant was defined as recovered based on two consecutive negative NP/OP PCR tests, clearance by a healthcare professional, or resolution of symptoms. Each participant in the prospective study had whole blood, serum and a nasopharyngeal or oropharyngeal swab collected by mobile phlebotomists. Participants in the prospective study had the option to provide additional blood draws and questionnaires over an approximately 2-month period. Blood samples from the prospective study were shipped frozen or at room temperature prior to DNA extraction.

With respect to this clone: Its antigen is not yet known. No much larger clonotype is one base removed from it; base qualities were not supplied.

The immunoSEQ Assay, a bias-controlled multiplex PCR, was used to amplify TCRbeta CDR3 regions from genomic DNA. The study's own analysis went as follows. The number of nucleated cells in each sample was estimated by amplification of reference gene primers within the assay. Sequence reads were collapsed and filtered to measure the absolute abundance of every unique TCRbeta CDR3 rearrangement. For each sample, productive Simpson clonality was calculated as the square root of Simpson's diversity index over productive rearrangements. TCRdb retrieved this table from immuneACCESS and kept in-frame rearrangements only. Not all clones are present; in checked studies, unresolved V genes account for under half, and no reason is known for the remainder. The DNA was the basis for D and trimming; V, J and clone size are from that table. This sample is represented by 150,000 to 200,000 clones; about nine tenths of them were singletons. Jointly, the top ten make up more than 8.5% of the sample.

Sequenced: PBMCs or T cells enriched from blood (not recorded which). The clonotype comes from a woman aged 18 to 35 who had recovered from COVID-19. The chain employs TRBV5-4 and TRBJ2-1; 9 central bases correspond to TRBD1. CDR3 region: CASSLDRGVQFF. The DNA sequence is as follows: TGTGCCAGCAGCCTAGACAGGGGGGTGCAGTTCTTC.